The rows below give T cell receptor beta chains drawn from one sample of a study of shared clonotypes between healthy human individuals. The table came from immunoSEQ multiplex PCR; TCRdb's copy has only in-frame clones and leaves some out. The sample includes a few million clones, just over 90% of them seen just once. Sequencing input: naive CD4+ T cells sorted from blood. Receptor source: a man between 18 and 29 years old in good health. Each CDR3 is given with its conserved first and last residue. D genes are given only for firm matches. Clone sizes are given selectively: once, few, many, or a class where the clone is expanded.

TGTGCCAGCAGCCCCACTTCGGGGGGGTACTACGAGCAGTACTTC CASSPTSGGYYEQYF TRBD2 15 TRBV25-1 . TRBJ2-7
TGCAGCGTCATGTTGGGGAGTGGGTGGCAAGAGACCCAGTACTTC CSVMLGSGWQETQYF . 15 TRBV29-1 once TRBJ2-5
TGTGCCAGCAGTTGTGGCGGGGGGAACACAGATACGCAGTATTTT CASSCGGGNTDTQYF TRBD2 15 TRBV6-8 . TRBJ2-3
TGTGCCTGGAGTGTACGGAAGAGCGGGTATGGCTACACCTTC CAWSVRKSGYGYTF . 14 TRBV30 once TRBJ1-2
TGTGCCAGCAGTCCATGGCGGCAACTAGCGGGAGGGCCCTCGGGTCACGAGCAGTACTTC CASSPWRQLAGGPSGHEQYF TRBD2 20 TRBV11-3 . TRBJ2-7
TGCGCCAGCAGCCAAGGGACAGGGGATCAGCCCCAGCATTTT CASSQGTGDQPQHF TRBD1 14 TRBV4-1 . TRBJ1-5
TGTGCCAGCAGCTTGGGGGCTAGCGCAACCTACGAGCAGTACTTC CASSLGASATYEQYF . 15 TRBV5-4 . TRBJ2-7
TGCGCCAGCAGCTTCCCCTCAGGGGACGAGCAGTACTTC CASSFPSGDEQYF . 13 TRBV5-1 . TRBJ2-7
TGTGCCAGCAGGAACATCCCGGGTCCCGAGGGAGAAGCTTTCTTT CASRNIPGPEGEAFF . 15 TRBV6-5 . TRBJ1-1
TGTGCCAGCAGTTCCAGGGTGGGGTCACCCCTCCACTTT CASSSRVGSPLHF . 13 TRBV27 . TRBJ1-6
TGCGCCAGCAGGCGCCTAGCGGGGGAAGAGACCCAGTACTTC CASRRLAGEETQYF TRBD2 14 TRBV5-1 . TRBJ2-5
TGTGCCAGCAGGCCGCAGGGTAGCGGGGCAAGAGGAGAGACCCAGTACTTC CASRPQGSGARGETQYF TRBD2 17 TRBV5-4 . TRBJ2-5
TGTGCCAGCAGCCGGGGGACGGGCTACGAGCAGTACTTC CASSRGTGYEQYF . 13 TRBV13 . TRBJ2-7
TGTGCCAGCAGCTTATTTGCAGGGGGGACCTACGAGCAGTACTTC CASSLFAGGTYEQYF . 15 TRBV7-9 . TRBJ2-7
TGTGCCAGCAGCCTCCGTGCTAGCGGGAGGCCCACAGATACGCAGTATTTT CASSLRASGRPTDTQYF TRBD2 17 TRBV7-2 . TRBJ2-3
TGCGCCAGCAGCTTGAACAGCTACGAGCAGTACTTC CASSLNSYEQYF . 12 TRBV5-1 . TRBJ2-7
TGTGCCAGCGGTAGAGAGAACACCGGGGAGCTGTTTTTT CASGRENTGELFF . 13 TRBV7-7 . TRBJ2-2
TGTGCCAGCGGGAGACAGGGGAACACTGAAGCTTTCTTT CASGRQGNTEAFF TRBD1 13 TRBV14 . TRBJ1-1
TGTGCCAGCAGCGCCTCACACTTGGGCACAGATACGCAGTATTTT CASSASHLGTDTQYF . 15 TRBV5-6 . TRBJ2-3
TGTGCCAGCAGCCTGCAGATGAACACTGAAGCTTTCTTT CASSLQMNTEAFF . 13 TRBV14 . TRBJ1-1
TGCGCCAGCAGCTTGGAGGGGGGACCCACAGATACGCAGTATTTT CASSLEGGPTDTQYF . 15 TRBV5-1 . TRBJ2-3
TGTGCCAGCAGTTTAACCGGGACAGGGGCCTACGAGCAGTACTTC CASSLTGTGAYEQYF TRBD1 15 TRBV6-5 . TRBJ2-7
TGTGCCAGTATCGCGGACAAGCTTTACCAAGAGACCCAGTACTTC CASIADKLYQETQYF . 15 TRBV19 . TRBJ2-5
TGCGCCAGCAGTGATTGGATTTCACCCCTCCACTTT CASSDWISPLHF . 12 TRBV10-2 few TRBJ1-6
TGTGCCAGCAGCGTGGGGCAGGGAAGTCAGCCCCAGCATTTT CASSVGQGSQPQHF . 14 TRBV9 . TRBJ1-5
TGTGCCAGCAGCTTGGTGGGAAGGCAAGAGACCCAGTACTTC CASSLVGRQETQYF . 14 TRBV5-6 . TRBJ2-5
TGTGCCAGCAGCTTAATGGCAACAGGAGCTTCCTACGAGCAGTACTTC CASSLMATGASYEQYF . 16 TRBV7-3 . TRBJ2-7
TGTGCCAGCAGTGAAGCCGGCATCTATAGCAATCAGCCCCAGCATTTT CASSEAGIYSNQPQHF . 16 TRBV6-1 . TRBJ1-5
TGTGCCAGCACCGACGACGTGGGGGGCTACACCTTC CASTDDVGGYTF . 12 TRBV28 once TRBJ1-2
TGTGCCAGCTCACCTGGGCAGGGGGTGTCCTACGAGCAGTACTTC CASSPGQGVSYEQYF TRBD1 15 TRBV18 . TRBJ2-7
TGTGCCAGCAGTGAAGTCACAAGAGGTGAAAAACTGTTTTTT CASSEVTRGEKLFF . 14 TRBV6-1 . TRBJ1-4
TGTGCTAGCAGCTTTGGTAGCGGAAACACCGGGGAGCTGTTTTTT CASSFGSGNTGELFF . 15 TRBV7-7 . TRBJ2-2
TGTGCCAGCAGTAAAGAGCGGGAGCAGTACTTC CASSKEREQYF . 11 TRBV6-5 . TRBJ2-7
TGTGCCAGCAGTGAAGCGCTTTTAATAGGGTTCGGGGAGACCCAGTACTTC CASSEALLIGFGETQYF . 17 TRBV2 . TRBJ2-5
TGTGCCAGCAGCCAACAAGCGGGGCTAGCGGGAGAGCAGTTCTTC CASSQQAGLAGEQFF TRBD2 15 TRBV7-2 . TRBJ2-1
TGTGCCAGCAGCTTAGGGGGACAGCTCTATGGCTACACCTTC CASSLGGQLYGYTF TRBD1 14 TRBV7-9 . TRBJ1-2
TGTGCCAGCAGCGTATCGATAGGTCTCTCCTACGAGCAGTACTTC CASSVSIGLSYEQYF . 15 TRBV9 . TRBJ2-7
TGTGCCAGCAGCCTACCTCGACAGGGGGCGACCTACGAGCAGTACTTC CASSLPRQGATYEQYF TRBD1 16 TRBV7-8 once TRBJ2-7
TGTGCCAGCAGCGGGGGAAACCAGCCCCAGCATTTT CASSGGNQPQHF . 12 TRBV27 . TRBJ1-5
TGTGCCAGCAGCCCCGGTTTGGGGGGCCCTAGCACAGATACGCAGTATTTT CASSPGLGGPSTDTQYF . 17 TRBV7-2 once TRBJ2-3
TGTGCCAGCATCTTAATTAGCGGGAGAGGAGGAGATACGCAGTATTTT CASILISGRGGDTQYF TRBD2 16 TRBV2 . TRBJ2-3
TGTGCCAGCAGTCTGTCCTATAATGAAAAACTGTTTTTT CASSLSYNEKLFF . 13 TRBV7-2 . TRBJ1-4
TGTGCCAGCAGCTCTCCGTCCTCTTCCATCGGCTACACCTTC CASSSPSSSIGYTF . 14 TRBV5-4 once TRBJ1-2
TGTGCCAGCTCACCAACCGGGAACCCCTACGAGCAGTACTTC CASSPTGNPYEQYF . 14 TRBV18 . TRBJ2-7
TGTGCCAGCAGCCCCGGGGATAGCAATCAGCCCCAGCATTTT CASSPGDSNQPQHF . 14 TRBV9 . TRBJ1-5
TGTGCCAGCAGCACCCGATCGGGGAAAAATCGGGAGGGCCCGGGGACCCAGTACTTC CASSTRSGKNREGPGTQYF TRBD2 19 TRBV11-2 . TRBJ2-5
TGTGCCAGCAGTCCCTGGGTGGATGGCTACACCTTC CASSPWVDGYTF . 12 TRBV28 . TRBJ1-2
TGTGCCAGCAGCTTATCTACAGCTAACTATGGCTACACCTTC CASSLSTANYGYTF . 14 TRBV7-9 . TRBJ1-2
TGTGCCAGCAGCTTATTTTCGCAGGCTTTCTATGGCTACACCTTC CASSLFSQAFYGYTF . 15 TRBV7-8 . TRBJ1-2
TGTGCCAGCAGCTTAGTCCAGGGGGTAGGGCAGCCCCAGCATTTT CASSLVQGVGQPQHF TRBD1 15 TRBV7-2 . TRBJ1-5
TGCGCCAGCAAGGGGGACAGTGGTCAGCCCCAGCATTTT CASKGDSGQPQHF TRBD1 13 TRBV10-2 few TRBJ1-5
TGTGCCAGCAGTGGCCCGGACAGCATGAACACTGAAGCTTTCTTT CASSGPDSMNTEAFF . 15 TRBV6-6 . TRBJ1-1